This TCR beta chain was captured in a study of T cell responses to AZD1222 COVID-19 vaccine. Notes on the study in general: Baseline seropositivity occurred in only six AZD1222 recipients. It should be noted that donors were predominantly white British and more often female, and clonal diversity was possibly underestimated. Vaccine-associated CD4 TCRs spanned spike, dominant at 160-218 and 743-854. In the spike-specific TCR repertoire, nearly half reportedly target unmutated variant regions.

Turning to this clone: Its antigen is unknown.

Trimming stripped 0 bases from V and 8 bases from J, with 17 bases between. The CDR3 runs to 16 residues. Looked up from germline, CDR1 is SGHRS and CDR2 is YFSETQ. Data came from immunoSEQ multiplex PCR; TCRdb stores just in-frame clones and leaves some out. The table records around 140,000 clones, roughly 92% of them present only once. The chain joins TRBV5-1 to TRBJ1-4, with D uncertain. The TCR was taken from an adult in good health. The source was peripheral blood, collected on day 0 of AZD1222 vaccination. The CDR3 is CASSLADGGLNEKLFF. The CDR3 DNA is TGCGCCAGCAGCTTGGCTGATGGAGGACTTAACGAAAAACTGTTTTTT.